This passage covers 13 T cell receptor beta chains from one sample sequenced in a study of cytomegalovirus exposure and HLA in healthy donors. Vbeta (60) and Jbeta (13) primers were used in the PCR. TCRdb's copy holds only in-frame clones and misses some; the assay was immunoSEQ multiplex PCR. This sample has fewer than 100,000 clones, with 60% to 75% found just once. Sequences were obtained from PBMCs. Source of these receptors: a female donor in good health and CMV-seronegative.

This clone has only one observation. The rearrangement links TRBV10-3 to TRBJ1-1, with 8 bases lining up with TRBD1. Germline CDR1 is ENHRY and CDR2 is SYGVKD. The CDR3 runs 14 residues. Trimming cost V 5 bases and J 2 bases; bases outside gene matches: 4. CDR3 in amino acids: CAISRTGINTEAFF. CDR3 sequence (DNA): TGTGCCATCAGTCGGACAGGGATAAACACTGAAGCTTTCTTT.

The chain has TRBV6-1 and TRBJ2-3, with D perhaps matching TRBD2 (6 bases). V was trimmed by 5 bases and J by 11 bases, leaving 20 bases between them. The CDR3 contains 14 residues. CDR1 is MNHNS, CDR2 SASEGT, per germline. The CDR3 loop is CASSNRASYGGQYF. For the CDR3, the DNA is TGTGCCAGCAGTAACCGAGCCTCCTACGGGGGGCAGTATTTT.

V and J are TRBV11-2 and TRBJ2-7; D remains unclear. The CDR3 contains 16 residues. CDR1 is SGHAT and CDR2 is FQNNGV in the germline V gene. Trimming pared 1 base from V and 3 bases from J, leaving 16 bases between. CDR3 coding DNA: TGTGCCAGCAGCTTAGGTGTCTATACGGAGCTCTACGAGCAGTACTTC. Encoded protein: CASSLGVYTELYEQYF.

This rearrangement joins TRBV2 to TRBJ2-7; 8 positions match TRBD1. Losses at the gene ends were 4 bases for V and 2 bases for J; bases not matched to a gene: 4. The length of the CDR3 is 14 residues. Germline lookup yields CDR1 SNHLY and CDR2 FYNNEI. The CDR3 loop is CASSAGGAAYEQYF. The CDR3 DNA follows: TGTGCCAGCAGTGCAGGGGGCGCTGCCTACGAGCAGTACTTC.

J is TRBJ2-7 and V is TRBV28; D might be TRBD1 (5 bases). CDR3 size: 13 residues. Germline CDR1 reads MDHEN; CDR2 reads SYDVKM. The V end lost 6 bases, the J end lost 2 bases, and 11 bases lay between the germline ends. The CDR3, as DNA: TGTGCCAGCAGGCTGACAGCTACCTACGAGCAGTACTTC. Translating gives CASRLTATYEQYF.

The chain links TRBV4-2 to TRBJ2-2; the D gene is possibly TRBD2 (5 bases). The CDR3 length is 15 residues. V lost 4 bases, J lost 2 bases, and 11 bases lay in between. Germline CDR1 and CDR2: LGHNA and YNFKEQ. CDR3 sequence: CASSRETTNTGELFF. The CDR3 DNA reads TGTGCCAGCAGCCGGGAGACTACTAACACCGGGGAGCTGTTTTTT.

The chain is built from TRBV18 and TRBJ1-2, with D unclear. Trimming removed 4 bases from V and 4 bases from J, with 10 bases in between. Germline V CDR1 and CDR2: KGHSH, LQKENI. The CDR3 length is 13 residues. The CDR3 loop is CASSLLPGYGYTF. Written as DNA, the CDR3 is TGTGCCAGCTCACTTTTACCGGGCTATGGCTACACCTTC.

The sample holds one count of this clone. The gene calls are TRBV7-2 and TRBJ1-4; D gene ambiguous. With 1 base removed from V and 10 bases from J, the gap between germline ends came to 7 bases. CDR3 size: 12 residues. CDR1 is SGHTA, CDR2 FQGNSA, per germline. The CDR3 bases are TGTGCCAGCAGCTTAGTTGAGGGAAAACTGTTTTTT. Translating gives CASSLVEGKLFF.

This chain joins TRBV15 and TRBJ2-5; D possibly corresponds to TRBD1 (6 bases). Per germline, CDR1 LNHNV and CDR2 YYDKDF (reference sequence). V was shortened by 5 bases and J by 7 bases, with 23 bases between the two germline ends. The CDR3 extends over 16 amino acids. In DNA form, the CDR3 reads TGTGCCACCAGCGGATCCCTGGGGACAAGGTCAGGGACCCAGTACTTC. It codes for CATSGSLGTRSGTQYF.

J is TRBJ2-1 and V is TRBV20-1, with D perhaps TRBD2 (7 bases). The CDR3 length is 10 residues. Per germline, CDR1 DFQATT and CDR2 SNEGSKA (reference sequence). Trimming took 3 bases from V and 14 from J, leaving 11 bases between them. This CDR3 is CSASGGREFF. The CDR3 coding sequence is TGCAGTGCTAGCGGGGGGCGGGAGTTCTTC.

This clone was seen just once. The chain links TRBV30 to TRBJ1-2; 7 bases fit TRBD1. Germline trimming cut 5 bases from V and 4 bases from J; bases unmatched to any gene: 4. Germline values: CDR1 GTSNPN, CDR2 SVGIG (reference sequence). The CDR3 totals 12 residues. The CDR3 here is CAWDRVPYGYTF. The CDR3 bases are TGTGCCTGGGACAGGGTCCCCTATGGCTACACCTTC.

The chain employs TRBV28 and TRBJ2-1, with D unclear. This CDR3 region has 17 residues. Germline values: CDR1 MDHEN, CDR2 SYDVKM. V shed 6 bases and J shed 4 bases, with 22 bases lying between them. CDR3 coding DNA: TGTGCCAGCAGCCCCCTCCGTTACGGAGAGGAGTACAATGAGCAGTTCTTC. It encodes CASSPLRYGEEYNEQFF. Based on the CDR3 plus reference TRBV28 and TRBJ2-1, the full variable domain is DVKVTQSSRYLVKRTGEKVFLECVQDMDHENMFWYRQDPGLGLRLIYFSYDVKMKEKGDIPEGYSVSREKKERFSLILESASTNQTSMYLCASSPLRYGEEYNEQFFGPGTRLTVL.

This sequence joins TRBV25-1 and TRBJ2-7; 10 bases are a match to TRBD2. Germline V gives CDR1 MGHDK, CDR2 SYGVNS. This CDR3 spans 14 amino acids. V trimming: 4 bases; J trimming: 5 bases; junction bases outside the gene matches: 5. The CDR3 coding sequence is TGTGCCAGCAGTGCCTCTAGCGGGAGTGACGAGCAGTACTTC. Residues: CASSASSGSDEQYF.